A single sample gave rise to the 13 T cell receptor beta chains below, sequenced in a study of blood T cell repertoires in COVID-19. Sequenced by immunoSEQ multiplex PCR; TCRdb stores in-frame clones only, minus some. The sample includes roughly 130,000 clones, approximately 89% of them seen just once. The source material was peripheral blood. These receptors all come from a man in his fifties or sixties with active or convalescent COVID-19.

The chain combines TRBV4-1 with TRBJ2-3; TRBD2 aligns across 16 bases. Germline CDR1 MGHRA, CDR2 YSYEKL. The trim removed 0 bases at V and 3 bases at J, leaving 9 bases unmatched. This CDR3 has 20 residues. As DNA, the CDR3 is TGCGCCAGCAGCCAAGATCGCGGGACTAGCGGGAGGGCCGCGACAGATACGCAGTATTTT. It yields the protein CASSQDRGTSGRAATDTQYF.

The chain employs TRBV18 and TRBJ1-5; D may be TRBD1 (6 bases). This CDR3 region has 15 residues. The V gene lost 6 bases and the J gene lost 5 bases, with 17 bases spanning the gap. CDR1 KGHSH and CDR2 LQKENI come from the germline V gene. In nucleotides, the CDR3 is TGTGCCAGCTCCGAGGGACCGGGGGGGCATCAGCCCCAGCATTTT. Residues: CASSEGPGGHQPQHF.

The chain combines TRBV4-1 with TRBJ2-2; 11 bases agree with TRBD1. The CDR3 extends over 16 amino acids. With 7 bases clipped from V and 5 bases from J, the junction kept 9 bases outside the gene matches. CDR1 and CDR2 from the germline V gene are MGHRA and YSYEKL. The CDR3: CASTPGQGGRTGELFF. The CDR3 DNA is TGCGCCAGCACCCCGGGACAGGGGGGTCGGACCGGGGAGCTGTTTTTT.

V is TRBV19 and J is TRBJ1-4; TRBD1 matches 9 bases. The trim removed 8 bases at V and 4 bases at J, leaving 5 bases unmatched. CDR3 size: 14 residues. CDR1 is LNHDA and CDR2 is SQIVND in the germline V gene (reference sequence). The CDR3 bases are TGTGCCAGTCGACCGGGACAGGGTAATGAAAAACTGTTTTTT. Translating it yields CASRPGQGNEKLFF. Filled out from reference TRBV19 and TRBJ1-4, the complete variable domain reads DGGITQSPKYLFRKEGQNVTLSCEQNLNHDAMYWYRQDPGQGLRLIYYSQIVNDFQKGDIAEGYSVSREKKESFPLTVTSAQKNPTAFYLCASRPGQGNEKLFFGSGTQLSVL.

A word on this clone: This CDR3 is also generated by other DNA sequences in the sample. The chain is built from TRBV2 and TRBJ1-5; D remains unclear. Germline V gives CDR1 SNHLY, CDR2 FYNNEI. This CDR3 comprises 14 residues. V gave up 1 base and J gave up 1 base, with 5 bases separating them. CDR3 loop: CASSEGRSNQPQHF. The CDR3 bases are TGTGCCAGCAGTGAAGGGAGGAGCAATCAGCCCCAGCATTTT.

The chain employs TRBV3-1 (or the pseudogene TRBV3-2) and TRBJ2-3; weak D call: TRBD2 (6 bases). There are 15 residues in the CDR3. Germline V gene data show CDR1 as LGHDT and CDR2 as YNNKEL (reference sequence). With 0 bases removed from V and 4 bases from J, the gap between germline ends came to 11 bases. The CDR3 protein is CASSQETSRPDTQYF. CDR3 in DNA: TGTGCCAGCAGCCAAGAAACTAGCAGACCAGATACGCAGTATTTT.

The chain couples TRBV14 to TRBJ1-2, with D uncertain. Trimming cost V 4 bases and J 1 base, with 7 bases left between them. There are 13 residues in the CDR3. Germline V CDR1 and CDR2: SGHDN, FVKESK. The CDR3 loop is CASSPIDNYGYTF. The CDR3 nucleotides are TGTGCCAGCAGCCCTATTGATAACTATGGCTACACCTTC.

This clone was counted many times. The chain combines TRBV7-9 with TRBJ2-1; possibly TRBD2 for D (5 bases). Germline V gives CDR1 SEHNR, CDR2 FQNEAQ (reference sequence). Trimming cost V 3 bases and J 10 bases, with 19 bases left between them. CDR3 length: 15 amino acids. The DNA for the CDR3 is TGTGCCAGCAGCTTTGAGGACTCTCCGGAATGGGAGCAGTTCTTC. Its translation: CASSFEDSPEWEQFF.

The rearrangement links TRBV5-5 to TRBJ1-1; D is possibly TRBD1 (5 bases). Trimming stripped 3 bases from V and 7 bases from J, with 10 bases between. Germline loops: CDR1 SGHKS, CDR2 YYEKEE (reference sequence). This CDR3 region has 12 residues. CDR3 protein: CASSWGVGEAFF. CDR3 DNA: TGTGCCAGCAGCTGGGGGGTGGGTGAAGCTTTCTTT.

This chain connects TRBV5-5 to TRBJ2-6; D ambiguous. V gave up 4 bases and J gave up 0 bases, with 8 bases separating them. Per germline, CDR1 SGHKS and CDR2 YYEKEE (reference sequence). The CDR3 loop spans 15 amino acids. For the CDR3, the DNA is TGTGCCAGCAGCCCTGACTTCTCTGGGGCCAACGTCCTGACTTTC. This translates into CASSPDFSGANVLTF.

The chain's CDR3 is CASSRQGWNTEAFF. DNA of the CDR3: TGTGCCAGCAGTCGACAGGGCTGGAACACTGAAGCTTTCTTT. V gene TRBV28 combines with J gene TRBJ1-1, with 7 bases matching TRBD1. This CDR3 spans 14 amino acids. Germline lookup yields CDR1 MDHEN and CDR2 SYDVKM. Trimming cost V 5 bases and J 1 base; bases outside gene matches: 4.

J is TRBJ1-3 and V is TRBV13; 7 bases agree with TRBD1. V was clipped by 5 bases and J by 0 bases; unmatched bases: 7. Germline CDR1 is PRHDT and CDR2 is FYEKMQ (reference sequence). The CDR3 covers 16 residues. CDR3 region: CASSVRGPYSGNTIYF. The CDR3 nucleotides read TGTGCCAGCAGCGTAAGGGGGCCGTACTCTGGAAACACCATATATTTT.

CDR3 sequence reads: CASSRGDKQETQYF. The DNA for the CDR3 is TGTGCCAGTAGTAGAGGGGACAAACAAGAGACCCAGTACTTC. V gene TRBV19 combines with J gene TRBJ2-5; a weak D match, TRBD1 (6 bases). The germline gives CDR1 LNHDA, CDR2 SQIVND (reference sequence). The CDR3 is 14 amino acids. V gave up 4 bases and J gave up 2 bases, with 11 bases separating them.